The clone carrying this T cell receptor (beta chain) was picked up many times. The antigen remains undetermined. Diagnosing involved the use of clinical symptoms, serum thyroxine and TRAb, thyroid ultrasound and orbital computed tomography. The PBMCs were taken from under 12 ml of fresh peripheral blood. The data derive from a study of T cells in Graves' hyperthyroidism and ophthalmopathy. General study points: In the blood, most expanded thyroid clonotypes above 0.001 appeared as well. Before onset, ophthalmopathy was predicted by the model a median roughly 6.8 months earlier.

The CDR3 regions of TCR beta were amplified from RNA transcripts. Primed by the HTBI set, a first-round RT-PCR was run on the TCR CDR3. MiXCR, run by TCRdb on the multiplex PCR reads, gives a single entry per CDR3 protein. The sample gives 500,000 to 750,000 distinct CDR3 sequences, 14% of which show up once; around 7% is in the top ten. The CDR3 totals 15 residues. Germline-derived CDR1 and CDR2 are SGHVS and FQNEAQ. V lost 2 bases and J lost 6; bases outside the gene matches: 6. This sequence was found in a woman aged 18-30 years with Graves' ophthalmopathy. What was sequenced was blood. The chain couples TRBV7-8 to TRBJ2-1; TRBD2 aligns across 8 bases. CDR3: CASSLSPGTSNEQFF. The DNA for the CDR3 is TGTGCCAGCAGCTTATCGCCCGGGACTAGCAATGAGCAGTTCTTC.